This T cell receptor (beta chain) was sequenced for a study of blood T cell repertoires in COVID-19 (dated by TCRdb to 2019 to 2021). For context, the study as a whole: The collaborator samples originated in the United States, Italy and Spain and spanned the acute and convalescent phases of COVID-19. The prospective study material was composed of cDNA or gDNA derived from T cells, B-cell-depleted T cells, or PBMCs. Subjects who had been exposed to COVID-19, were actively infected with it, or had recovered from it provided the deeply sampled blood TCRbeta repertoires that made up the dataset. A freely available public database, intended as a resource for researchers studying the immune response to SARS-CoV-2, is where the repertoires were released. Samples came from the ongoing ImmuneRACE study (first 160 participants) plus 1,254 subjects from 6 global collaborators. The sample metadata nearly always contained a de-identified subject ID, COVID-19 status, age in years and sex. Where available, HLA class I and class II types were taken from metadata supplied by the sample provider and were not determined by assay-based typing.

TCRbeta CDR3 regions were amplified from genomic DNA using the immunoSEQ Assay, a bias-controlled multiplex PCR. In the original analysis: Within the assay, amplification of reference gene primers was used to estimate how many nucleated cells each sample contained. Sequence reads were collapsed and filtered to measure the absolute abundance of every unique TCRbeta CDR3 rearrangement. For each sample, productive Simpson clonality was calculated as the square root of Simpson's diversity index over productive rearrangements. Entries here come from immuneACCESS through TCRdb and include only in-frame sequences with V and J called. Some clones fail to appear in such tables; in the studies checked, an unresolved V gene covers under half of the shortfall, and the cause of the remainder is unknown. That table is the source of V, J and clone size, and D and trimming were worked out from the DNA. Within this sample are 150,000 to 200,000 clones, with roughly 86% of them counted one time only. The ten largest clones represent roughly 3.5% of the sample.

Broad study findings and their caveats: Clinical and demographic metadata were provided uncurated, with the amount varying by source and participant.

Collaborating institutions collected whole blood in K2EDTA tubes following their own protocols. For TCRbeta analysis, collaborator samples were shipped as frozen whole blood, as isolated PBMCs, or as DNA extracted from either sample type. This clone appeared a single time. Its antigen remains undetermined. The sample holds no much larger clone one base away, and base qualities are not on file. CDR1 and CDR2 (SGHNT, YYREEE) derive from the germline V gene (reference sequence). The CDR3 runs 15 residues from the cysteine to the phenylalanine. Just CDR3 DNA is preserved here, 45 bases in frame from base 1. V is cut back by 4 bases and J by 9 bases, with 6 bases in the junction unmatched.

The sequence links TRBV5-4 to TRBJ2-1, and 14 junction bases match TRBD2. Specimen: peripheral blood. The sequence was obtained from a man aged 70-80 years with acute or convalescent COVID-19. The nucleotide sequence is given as TGTGCCAGCAGCCTTAGGACTAGCGGGGGGAGTGAGCAGTTCTTC. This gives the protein CASSLRTSGGSEQFF.